The following is a T cell receptor (beta chain) sequence with its context. Its target is unknown. V was shortened by 3 bases and J by 5 bases, with 19 bases between the two germline ends. CDR3 size: 16 residues. Germline lookup yields CDR1 MDHEN and CDR2 SYDVKM. These data originate in a study of graft-versus-host responses after intestinal transplantation. Study as a whole: The transplants performed in recipients were multivisceral, liver-intestinal, or isolated intestinal. Once they had received anti-thymocyte globulin induction, all recipients took tacrolimus and steroids for approximately three years. Study results and caveats: Early post-transplant HvG declines showed an association with peak circulating GvH clone levels. Subjects displaying graft-donor T cell macrochimerism possessed elevated graft-versus-host to host-versus-graft clonal ratios inside allografts.

Produced via immunoSEQ multiplex PCR; TCRdb's table is partial and in-frame only. The sample carries about 90,000 clones, approximately 92% recorded once. The starting material was unstimulated CD8+ T cells sorted from spleen or lymph node cells, obtained before transplant. The clonotype originates from a human donor who was the organ donor for an intestinal transplant. The V and J genes are TRBV28 and TRBJ1-2; no clear D gene. DNA for the CDR3: TGTGCCAGCAGTTTCCCTTGGGTGGGGAGTGAATATGGCTACACCTTC. It is translated as CASSFPWVGSEYGYTF.